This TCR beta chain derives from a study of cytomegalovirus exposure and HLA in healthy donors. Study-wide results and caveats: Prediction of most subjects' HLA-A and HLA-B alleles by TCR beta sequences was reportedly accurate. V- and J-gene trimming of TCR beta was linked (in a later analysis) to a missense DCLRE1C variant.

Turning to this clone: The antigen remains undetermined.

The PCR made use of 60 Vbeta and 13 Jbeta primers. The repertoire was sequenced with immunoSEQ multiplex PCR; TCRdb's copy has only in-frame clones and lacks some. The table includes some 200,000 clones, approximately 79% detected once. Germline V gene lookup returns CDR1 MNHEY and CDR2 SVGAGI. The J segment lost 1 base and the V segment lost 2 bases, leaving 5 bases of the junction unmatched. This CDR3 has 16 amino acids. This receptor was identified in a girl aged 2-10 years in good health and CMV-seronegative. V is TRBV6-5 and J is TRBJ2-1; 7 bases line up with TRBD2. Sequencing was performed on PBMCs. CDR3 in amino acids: CASSYDSGGSYNEQFF. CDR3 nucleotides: TGTGCCAGCAGTTACGACTCGGGGGGTTCCTACAATGAGCAGTTCTTC.